These 10 T cell receptor beta chains came from one sample sequenced in a study of technical replicates of blood from four donors. Clones were sequenced by immunoSEQ multiplex PCR, and TCRdb holds only the in-frame ones, with some missing. The sample includes around 53,000 clones, approximately 86% seen only once; the top ten take over 5.5%. The sequenced sample was PBMCs. The receptors originated from a human donor in good health. Some clones in this sample may be carry-over from other donors' samples.

The chain employs TRBV5-1 and TRBJ1-5, with D possibly TRBD1 on 6 matching bases. Trimming removed 0 bases at V and 5 bases at J, with 12 bases between. Looked up from germline, CDR1 is SGHRS and CDR2 is YFSETQ. The CDR3 runs to 15 residues. CDR3 sequence: CASSLEGGRDQPQHF. CDR3 DNA: TGCGCCAGCAGCTTGGAAGGGGGACGCGATCAGCCCCAGCATTTT.

V gene TRBV27 combines with J gene TRBJ1-1, with 7 bases lining up with TRBD1. Per germline, CDR1 MNHEY and CDR2 SMNVEV (reference sequence). This CDR3 contains 13 residues. Trimming at V came to 5 bases and at J to 4 bases, leaving 4 bases not matched to a gene. The CDR3 is CASSVTGLTEAFF. CDR3 bases: TGTGCCAGCAGTGTGACAGGGCTCACTGAAGCTTTCTTT.

The count of this clone is one. This rearrangement joins TRBV7-9 to TRBJ2-3, with D tentatively TRBD2 (6 bases). The germline CDR1 and CDR2 sequences are SEHNR and FQNEAQ (reference sequence). This CDR3 region has 14 residues. The V and J ends lost 3 bases and 2 bases respectively, with 9 bases between them. The CDR3 DNA sequence: TGTGCCAGCAGCTTCCGCGGGACCACAGATACGCAGTATTTT. Amino acid sequence: CASSFRGTTDTQYF.

The chain carries TRBV11-1 and TRBJ2-7; the D gene is possibly TRBD2 (5 bases). This CDR3 has 13 amino acids. Germline loops: CDR1 SGHAT, CDR2 FQDESV (reference sequence). Trimming removed 5 bases at V and 7 bases at J, with 15 bases between. CDR3 protein: CASSNRGLGEQYF. The CDR3 DNA reads TGTGCCAGCAGCAATCGGGGTTTGGGGGAGCAGTACTTC.

In this sample, this clone turned up once. CDR3 loop: CASSLRGEPLGYTF. CDR3 coding DNA: TGTGCCAGCAGCCTCCGGGGGGAGCCACTCGGCTACACCTTC. The V call is TRBV7-2, the J call TRBJ1-2; the D gene is possibly TRBD1 (5 bases). CDR1 SGHTA and CDR2 FQGNSA come from the germline V gene. The CDR3 is made up of 14 amino acids. V was shortened by 5 bases and J by 8 bases, with 18 bases between the two germline ends.

This chain uses TRBV5-1 with TRBJ2-1; tentatively, D is TRBD2 (6 bases). Germline V lookup: CDR1 SGHRS, CDR2 YFSETQ. The CDR3 is 15 amino acids. Trimming took 1 base from V and 6 from J, leaving 14 bases between them. The CDR3 DNA follows: TGCGCCAGCAGCTTGTCCGGGAGCCAGGTCAATGAGCAGTTCTTC. It is translated as CASSLSGSQVNEQFF.

The rearrangement joins TRBV6-6 to TRBJ1-5, with 9 bases aligning to TRBD1. The length of the CDR3 is 16 residues. V was pared by 5 bases and J by 5 bases, with 10 bases of the junction left unmatched. The germline V gene encodes CDR1 MNHNY and CDR2 SVGAGI (reference sequence). The CDR3 region is CASSTTGGRVDQPQHF. The CDR3 region has the DNA TGTGCCAGCAGTACAACAGGGGGCAGGGTCGATCAGCCCCAGCATTTT.

The chain carries TRBV5-4 and TRBJ2-2, with 10 bases that match TRBD2. Germline V gene sequence: CDR1 SGHNT, CDR2 YYREEE (reference sequence). The CDR3 runs to 14 residues. The V segment lost 10 bases and the J segment 6 bases; nucleotides outside the gene matches: 9. The CDR3 DNA follows: TGTGCCCACCCCAGCGGGAGGGCCCCCGGGGAGCTGTTTTTT. Translated, it gives CAHPSGRAPGELFF.

J is TRBJ1-2 and V is TRBV6-1; 7 nucleotides line up with TRBD1. The ends lost 7 bases at V and 5 bases at J; junction bases unmatched: 7. The V gene's germline CDR1 is MNHNS and CDR2 SASEGT. The CDR3 consists of 13 residues. CDR3: CASTWDSTYGYTF. CDR3 nucleotides: TGTGCCAGCACGTGGGACAGTACGTATGGCTACACCTTC.

There are a few counts of this clone. The chain uses TRBV7-9 and TRBJ2-7; 7 bases are a match to TRBD1. This CDR3 comprises 19 residues. V dropped 2 bases and J dropped 1; count of bases not matched to a gene: 17. Germline CDR1 SEHNR, CDR2 FQNEAQ (reference sequence). Written as DNA, the CDR3 is TGTGCCAGCAGCTTAAGTCCGGATCTCTCTCCCAGGGGGTCCTACGAGCAGTACTTC. It specifies CASSLSPDLSPRGSYEQYF.